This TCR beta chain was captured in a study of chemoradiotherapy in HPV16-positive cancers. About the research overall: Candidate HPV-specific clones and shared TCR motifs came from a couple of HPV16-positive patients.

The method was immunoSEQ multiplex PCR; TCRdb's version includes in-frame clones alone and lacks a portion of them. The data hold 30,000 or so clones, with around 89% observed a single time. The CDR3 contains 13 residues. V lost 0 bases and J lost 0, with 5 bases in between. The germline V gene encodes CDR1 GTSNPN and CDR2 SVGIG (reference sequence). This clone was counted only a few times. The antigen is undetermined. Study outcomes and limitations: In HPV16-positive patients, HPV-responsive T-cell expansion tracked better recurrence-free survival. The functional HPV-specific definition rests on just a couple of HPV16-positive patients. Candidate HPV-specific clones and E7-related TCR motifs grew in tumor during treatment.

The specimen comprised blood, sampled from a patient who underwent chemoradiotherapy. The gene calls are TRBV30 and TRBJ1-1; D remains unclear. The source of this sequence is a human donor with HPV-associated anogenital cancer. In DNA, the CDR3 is TGTGCCTGGAGTGTCACTGTGAACACTGAAGCTTTCTTT. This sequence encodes CAWSVTVNTEAFF.